These T cell receptor beta chains were read from a single sample in a study of PD-1 blockade in classical Hodgkin lymphoma. Repertoires were generated with immunoSEQ multiplex PCR, while TCRdb's copy carries only in-frame clones and drops some. The table has tens of thousands of clones, 90% seen once. The sample was peripheral blood mononuclear cells (PBMCs), taken before the fourth cycle of nivolumab. The receptors shown here come from a human donor with classical Hodgkin lymphoma. Each CDR3 is given with its conserved first and last residue. Each record gives: clone size, D gene, J gene, V gene, CDR3 protein, CDR3 DNA. The D gene is left open where the match is weak. For some rows the clone size is stated as once, few or many, or as a class when expanded; others skip it.

size: NA; D: NA; J: TRBJ2-7; V: TRBV28; CDR3: CASTMDYLNYEQYF; DNA: TGTGCCAGCACCATGGACTACCTAAACTACGAGCAGTACTTC
size: NA; D: NA; J: TRBJ1-6; V: TRBV13; CDR3: CASSLRGPAYNSPLHF; DNA: TGTGCCAGCAGCCTCCGGGGGCCTGCGTATAATTCACCCCTCCACTTT
size: NA; D: NA; J: TRBJ2-3; V: TRBV15; CDR3: CATSGRLGGDTQYF; DNA: TGTGCCACCAGCGGGAGACTAGGGGGAGATACGCAGTATTTT
size: NA; D: NA; J: TRBJ2-7; V: TRBV28; CDR3: CASSLGGTSTYEQYF; DNA: TGTGCCAGCAGTTTAGGGGGAACCTCGACCTACGAGCAGTACTTC
size: NA; D: NA; J: TRBJ1-5; V: TRBV7-2; CDR3: CASSFSGGQPQHF; DNA: TGTGCCAGCAGCTTCTCCGGCGGGCAGCCCCAGCATTTT
size: few; D: NA; J: TRBJ1-5; V: TRBV13; CDR3: CASSLSGQPQHF; DNA: TGTGCCAGCAGCTTATCCGGTCAGCCCCAGCATTTT
size: NA; D: NA; J: TRBJ1-3; V: TRBV4-1; CDR3: CASSRPGPRPRGGNTIYF; DNA: TGCGCCAGCAGCCGTCCCGGGCCGCGACCCCGCGGGGGAAACACCATATATTTT
size: once; D: TRBD1; J: TRBJ2-3; V: TRBV5-5; CDR3: CASSLGLQGARRDTQYF; DNA: TGTGCCAGCAGCTTGGGGCTTCAGGGGGCGAGACGAGATACGCAGTATTTT
size: NA; D: NA; J: TRBJ2-3; V: TRBV19; CDR3: CASSMFGDTQYF; DNA: TGTGCCAGTAGTATGTTTGGAGATACGCAGTATTTT
size: once; D: NA; J: TRBJ1-3; V: TRBV9; CDR3: CASSVSQGIFGNTIYF; DNA: TGTGCCAGCAGCGTGTCACAGGGTATCTTCGGAAACACCATATATTTT
size: NA; D: TRBD2; J: TRBJ2-3; V: TRBV5-4; CDR3: CASSLFPGTSIDTQYF; DNA: TGTGCCAGCAGCTTGTTTCCGGGGACTAGCATAGATACGCAGTATTTT
size: NA; D: NA; J: TRBJ2-5; V: TRBV5-1; CDR3: CASSLVARSQETQYF; DNA: TGCGCCAGCAGCTTGGTAGCTAGAAGCCAAGAGACCCAGTACTTC
size: NA; D: TRBD1; J: TRBJ1-2; V: TRBV5-1; CDR3: CASSRDRVNYGYTF; DNA: TGCGCCAGCAGCCGAGACAGGGTTAACTATGGCTACACCTTC
size: NA; D: NA; J: TRBJ1-5; V: TRBV15; CDR3: CATSYGAGATYSNQPQHF; DNA: TGTGCCACCAGCTACGGGGCCGGCGCAACGTATAGCAATCAGCCCCAGCATTTT
size: NA; D: TRBD2; J: TRBJ2-1; V: TRBV9; CDR3: CASSTHQAGGGEQFF; DNA: TGTGCCAGCAGCACCCATCAAGCGGGAGGGGGTGAGCAGTTCTTC
size: NA; D: NA; J: TRBJ2-5; V: TRBV29-1; CDR3: CSVDSLQETQYF; DNA: TGCAGCGTTGATTCACTACAAGAGACCCAGTACTTC
size: NA; D: NA; J: TRBJ2-1; V: TRBV6-4; CDR3: CASSGKSGSYNEQFF; DNA: TGTGCCAGCAGTGGCAAGAGCGGGTCCTACAATGAGCAGTTCTTC
size: once; D: NA; J: TRBJ2-3; V: TRBV7-6; CDR3: CASCGSGADTQYF; DNA: TGTGCCAGCTGCGGGTCCGGAGCAGATACGCAGTATTTT
size: NA; D: NA; J: TRBJ2-3; V: TRBV30; CDR3: CACRSGTKGLTDTQYF; DNA: TGTGCCTGCCGTAGCGGAACCAAGGGACTGACAGATACGCAGTATTTT
size: NA; D: NA; J: TRBJ1-1; V: TRBV9; CDR3: CASSVGLSGRKAEAFF; DNA: TGTGCCAGCAGCGTAGGGCTTTCGGGAAGAAAGGCTGAAGCTTTCTTT
size: NA; D: NA; J: TRBJ1-2; V: TRBV6-6; CDR3: CRAGLVSTYGYTF; DNA: TGCAGGGCCGGGCTGGTCTCTACCTATGGCTACACCTTC
size: NA; D: TRBD2; J: TRBJ2-7; V: TRBV10-3; CDR3: CAIAGLAGVDYEQYF; DNA: TGTGCCATCGCGGGACTAGCGGGAGTCGATTACGAGCAGTACTTC
size: NA; D: TRBD1; J: TRBJ2-7; V: TRBV4-1; CDR3: CASSQAHPGQGTTKPIYEQYF; DNA: TGCGCCAGCAGCCAAGCTCACCCCGGACAGGGGACCACCAAACCCATATACGAGCAGTACTTC
size: NA; D: NA; J: TRBJ2-5; V: TRBV25-1; CDR3: CASRRQNQETQYF; DNA: TGTGCCAGCCGCAGACAGAACCAAGAGACCCAGTACTTC
size: NA; D: NA; J: TRBJ1-5; V: TRBV6-1; CDR3: CASSEPGAPDQPQHF; DNA: TGTGCCAGCAGTGAACCAGGGGCTCCCGATCAGCCCCAGCATTTT
size: NA; D: NA; J: TRBJ2-3; V: TRBV18; CDR3: CASSPTSTDTQYF; DNA: TGTGCCAGCTCACCAACTAGCACAGATACGCAGTATTTT
size: NA; D: NA; J: TRBJ1-1; V: TRBV23-1; CDR3: CASRYLVTEAFF; DNA: TGCGCCAGCCGATACCTGGTCACTGAAGCTTTCTTT
size: NA; D: TRBD2; J: TRBJ2-1; V: TRBV5-1; CDR3: CASSLEASGGNEQFF; DNA: TGCGCCAGCAGCTTGGAGGCTAGCGGGGGCAATGAGCAGTTCTTC
size: NA; D: TRBD2; J: TRBJ2-5; V: TRBV5-1; CDR3: CASSLAPGGQETQYF; DNA: TGCGCCAGCAGCTTGGCCCCGGGAGGCCAAGAGACCCAGTACTTC
size: NA; D: NA; J: TRBJ2-5; V: TRBV6-5; CDR3: CASSSSETQYF; DNA: TGTGCCAGCAGTTCCTCGGAGACCCAGTACTTC
size: NA; D: TRBD1; J: TRBJ2-7; V: TRBV11-3; CDR3: CASSLSRGRIYEQYF; DNA: TGTGCCAGCAGCTTAAGCAGGGGGCGCATCTACGAGCAGTACTTC
size: NA; D: NA; J: TRBJ1-1; V: TRBV6-6; CDR3: CASRGGNTEAFF; DNA: TGTGCCAGCCGGGGGGGCAACACTGAAGCTTTCTTT
size: NA; D: NA; J: TRBJ2-1; V: TRBV25-1; CDR3: CASTGRSARRNNEQFF; DNA: TGTGCCAGCACCGGAAGGTCAGCGCGGAGAAACAATGAGCAGTTCTTC
size: NA; D: NA; J: TRBJ2-7; V: TRBV5-6; CDR3: CASSLVLEQYF; DNA: TGTGCCAGCAGCTTAGTTCTGGAGCAGTACTTC
size: NA; D: NA; J: TRBJ2-1; V: TRBV7-3; CDR3: CASSNRDLENEQFF; DNA: TGTGCCAGCAGCAACCGGGACCTTGAAAATGAGCAGTTCTTC
size: NA; D: NA; J: TRBJ1-5; V: TRBV18; CDR3: CASSPYGANQPQHF; DNA: TGTGCCAGCTCACCTTATGGGGCCAATCAGCCCCAGCATTTT
size: NA; D: NA; J: TRBJ1-2; V: TRBV21-1; CDR3: CASSSQNPPPGQGDYGYTF; DNA: TGTGCCAGCAGCTCCCAAAACCCACCCCCGGGACAGGGGGACTATGGCTACACCTTC
size: NA; D: NA; J: TRBJ2-1; V: TRBV20-1; CDR3: CSAAWYNEQFF; DNA: TGCAGTGCTGCCTGGTACAATGAGCAGTTCTTC
size: NA; D: NA; J: TRBJ2-1; V: TRBV2; CDR3: CASHEGYNEQFF; DNA: TGTGCCAGCCATGAGGGATACAATGAGCAGTTCTTC